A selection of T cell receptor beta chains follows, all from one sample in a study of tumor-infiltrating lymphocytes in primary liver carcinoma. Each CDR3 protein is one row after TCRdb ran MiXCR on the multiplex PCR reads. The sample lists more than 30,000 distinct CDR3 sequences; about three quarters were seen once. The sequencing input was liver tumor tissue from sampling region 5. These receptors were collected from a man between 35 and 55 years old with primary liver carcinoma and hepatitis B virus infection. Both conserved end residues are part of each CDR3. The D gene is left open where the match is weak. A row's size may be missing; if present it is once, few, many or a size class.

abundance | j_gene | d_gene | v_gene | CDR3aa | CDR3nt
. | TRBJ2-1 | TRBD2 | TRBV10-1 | CASSESRRGRNNEQLF | TGTGCCAGCAGTGAGTCGAGACGCGGGAGAAACAATGAGCAGCTCTTC
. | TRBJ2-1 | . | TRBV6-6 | CDSSHVESEQFF | TGTGACAGCAGTCACGTAGAATCTGAGCAGTTCTTC
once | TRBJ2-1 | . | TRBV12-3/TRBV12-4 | CASSLSNRYNEQFF | TGTGCCAGTAGTCTTAGCAACCGGTACAATGAGCAGTTCTTC
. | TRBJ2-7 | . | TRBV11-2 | CAGSLSSGITYEQYF | TGCGCCGGCAGCCTATCCTCGGGGATTACCTACGAGCAGTACTTC
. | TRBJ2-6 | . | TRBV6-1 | CASSGTTDGTNVLIF | TGTGCCAGCAGTGGGACGACCGATGGGACCAACGTCCTGATTTTC
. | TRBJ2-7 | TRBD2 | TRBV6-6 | CASSYSVVRGSVREQYF | TGTGCCAGCAGTTACTCGGTTGTGCGCGGGAGTGTACGCGAGCAGTACTTC
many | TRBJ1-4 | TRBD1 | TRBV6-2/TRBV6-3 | CASSLRQGSEELFF | TGTGCCAGCAGTTTACGACAGGGAAGTGAAGAACTGTTTTTT
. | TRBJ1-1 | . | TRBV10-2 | CVSWDGGANTEAFF | TGCGTCTCATGGGACGGGGGGGCCAACACTGAAGCTTTCTTT
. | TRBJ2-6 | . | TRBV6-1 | CTNSQTGFGANVLTF | TGTACCAACAGTCAAACAGGGTTCGGGGCCAACGTCCTGACTTTC
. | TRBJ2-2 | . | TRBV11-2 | CACSLTDTGEPFF | TGTGCTTGCAGCTTGACGGACACCGGGGAGCCGTTTTTT
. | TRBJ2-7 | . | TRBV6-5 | CTSSYSSTGLSEQYF | TGTACCAGCAGTTACTCGAGTACAGGGTTGAGTGAGCAGTACTTC
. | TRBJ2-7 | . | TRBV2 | CTSSENRAVSYEEYF | TGTACCAGCAGTGAGAACAGGGCGGTCTCCTACGAGGAGTATTTC
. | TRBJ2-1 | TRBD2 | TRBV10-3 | CAIGERDDWEQFF | TGTGCCATCGGTGAGCGGGACGACTGGGAGCAGTTCTTC
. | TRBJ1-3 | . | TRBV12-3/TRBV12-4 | CANSPHREGNTIYF | TGTGCCAACAGCCCGCACAGGGAAGGAAACACCATATATTTT
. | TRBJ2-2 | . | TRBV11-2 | CASSLAGSNTRELLF | TGTGCCAGCAGCTTAGCGGGATCGAACACCCGGGAGCTGTTATTT
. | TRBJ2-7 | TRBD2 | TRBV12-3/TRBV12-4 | CASSLGLGAYEQYF | TGTGCCAGCAGTCTCGGACTAGGCGCCTACGAGCAGTACTTC
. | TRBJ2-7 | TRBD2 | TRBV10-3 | CTITRRSGLAGGFSYEHYF | TGTACCATCACCAGACGATCGGGACTAGCGGGAGGGTTCTCCTACGAGCATTACTTC
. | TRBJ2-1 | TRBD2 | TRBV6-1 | CASRGASGSYNEQFF | TGTGCCAGCAGGGGTGCTAGCGGCTCCTACAATGAGCAGTTCTTC
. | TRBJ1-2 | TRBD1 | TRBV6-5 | CASRYDRGSGYAF | TGTGCCAGCAGATATGACAGGGGAAGTGGCTACGCCTTC
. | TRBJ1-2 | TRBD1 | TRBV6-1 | CASSEWQGGNGYTF | TGTGCCAGCAGCGAGTGGCAGGGGGGTAATGGTTACACCTTC
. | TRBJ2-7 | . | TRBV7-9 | CASGLGGETHEQYF | TGTGCCAGCGGCTTAGGGGGGGAAACCCACGAGCAGTACTTC
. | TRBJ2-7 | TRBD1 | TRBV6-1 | CVSSEYSWIGTETYEQYF | TGTGTCAGCAGTGAATATAGTTGGATCGGGACAGAGACCTACGAGCAGTACTTC
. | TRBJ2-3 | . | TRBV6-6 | CVSSADFTDTLYF | TGTGTCAGCAGCGCGGATTTCACAGATACGCTGTATTTT
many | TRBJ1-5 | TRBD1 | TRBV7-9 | CASEGARDQPQHF | TGTGCCAGCGAGGGGGCACGAGATCAGCCCCAGCATTTT
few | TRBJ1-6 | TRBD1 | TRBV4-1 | CASGHHLQGADSPLHF | TGCGCCAGCGGCCACCATCTGCAGGGGGCGGATTCACCCCTCCACTTT
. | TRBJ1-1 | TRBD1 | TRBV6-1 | CTSSEGTGDNTEAFF | TGTACCAGCAGTGAGGGGACAGGGGACAACACTGAAGCTTTCTTT
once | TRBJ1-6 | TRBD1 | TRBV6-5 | CASSYWRIGTVGSPLRF | TGTGCCAGCAGTTACTGGAGGATAGGGACAGTTGGCTCACCCCTCCGCTTT
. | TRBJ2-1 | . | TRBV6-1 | CASNARWRHGGEQFF | TGTGCCAGCAATGCGCGGTGGAGACATGGCGGTGAGCAGTTCTTC
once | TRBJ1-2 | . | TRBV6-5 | CARAPGFNYGYTF | TGTGCCAGAGCACCGGGATTCAACTATGGCTACACCTTC
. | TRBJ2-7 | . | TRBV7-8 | CASSSGCARTMSSYEQYF | TGTGCCAGCAGCTCGGGTTGCGCTCGTACTATGAGCTCCTACGAGCAGTACTTC
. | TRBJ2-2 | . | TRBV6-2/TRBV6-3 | CACSYSESPEELFF | TGTGCCTGCAGTTACTCGGAGTCCCCCGAGGAGCTGTTTTTT
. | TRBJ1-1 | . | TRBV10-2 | CAISEAGNTEAFF | TGCGCCATCAGTGAGGCAGGGAACACTGAAGCCTTCTTT
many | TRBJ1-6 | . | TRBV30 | CAWSDVAQGNSPLHF | TGTGCCTGGAGTGATGTAGCACAGGGTAATTCACCCCTCCACTTT
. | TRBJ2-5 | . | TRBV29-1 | CSYWVNGVIETQYF | TGCAGCTATTGGGTGAACGGGGTCATAGAGACCCAGTACTTC
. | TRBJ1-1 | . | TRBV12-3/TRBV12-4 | CASSLLGAGAFF | TGTGCCAGCAGCCTACTTGGAGCGGGGGCTTTCTTT
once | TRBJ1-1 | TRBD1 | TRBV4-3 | CASNSQQGTEALF | TGCGCCAGCAACTCACAACAGGGGACTGAAGCTCTCTTT
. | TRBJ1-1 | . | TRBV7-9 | CTSSLGAGSETFF | TGTACCAGCAGCTTAGGGGCGGGCTCCGAAACTTTCTTT
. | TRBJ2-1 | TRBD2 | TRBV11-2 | CASDLELLAGVNEQSF | TGTGCCAGCGACTTAGAGCTCCTAGCGGGAGTGAATGAGCAGTCCTTC
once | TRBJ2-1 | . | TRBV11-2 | CSSSLSWVVFFGNEQFF | TGTTCTAGCAGCTTAAGTTGGGTAGTCTTCTTTGGGAATGAGCAGTTCTTC
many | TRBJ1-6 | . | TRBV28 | CASSLGGINSPLHF | TGTGCCAGCAGTTTAGGGGGGATTAATTCACCCCTCCACTTT
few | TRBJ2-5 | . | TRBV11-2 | CASNFEWNRRETQYF | TGTGCCAGTAACTTCGAGTGGAATCGGAGGGAGACCCAGTACTTC
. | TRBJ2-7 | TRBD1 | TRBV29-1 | CSVRDRGHYEQYF | TGCAGCGTGCGGGACAGGGGGCATTACGAGCAATACTTC
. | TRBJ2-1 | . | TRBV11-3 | CASNSGGRSSYNEQFF | TGTGCCAGTAACTCAGGCGGCCGGAGCTCCTACAATGAGCAATTCTTC
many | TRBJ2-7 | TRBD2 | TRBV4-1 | CASSPPYGAGGLGEQYF | TGCGCCAGCAGCCCCCCCTATGGCGCGGGAGGGCTCGGCGAGCAGTACTTC
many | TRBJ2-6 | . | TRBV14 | CASSRRGDSSGANVLTF | TGTGCCAGCAGCCGAAGGGGGGATAGCTCTGGGGCCAACGTCCTGACTTTC
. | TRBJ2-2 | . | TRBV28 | CASSFFRAGPGELFF | TGTGCCAGCAGTTTCTTCAGGGCCGGGCCCGGGGAGCTGTTTTTT
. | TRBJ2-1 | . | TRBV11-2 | CASSLGLLNEQFF | TGTGCCAGCAGTCTCGGACTGCTCAATGAGCAGTTCTTC